A selection of T cell receptor beta chains follows, all from one sample in a study of blood T cell repertoires in COVID-19. Sequenced by immunoSEQ multiplex PCR; TCRdb stores in-frame clones only, minus some. Here the sample spans more than 200,000 clones, about 85% being singletons. The sequenced sample consisted of peripheral blood. The receptors derive from a man between 65 and 85 years old with acute or convalescent COVID-19. Both conserved end residues are part of each CDR3.

v_gene	CDR3aa
TRBV27	CASSFRSGANVLTF
TRBV27	CASSSGTSGNEQFF
TRBV7-2	CASSPGQGYVNTEAFF
TRBV7-2	CASSLVVQGQGGELFF
TRBV6-5	CASSSGQRPYHSPLHF
TRBV5-1	CASSLAGHGNTGELFF
TRBV28	CASTLDSSGETQYF
TRBV6-6	CASRMGQSGNTIYF
TRBV28	CASRLQGAREKLFF
TRBV19	CASSRQGLNTEAFF
TRBV12-3/TRBV12-4	CASGTPPPNTIYF
TRBV7-9	CASSLKGGAGANVLTF
TRBV6-5	CASRYTTRNRGSYTF
TRBV18	CASSTGSLNTEAFF
TRBV29-1	CSVEDQYEQYF
TRBV9	CASSVQGGTGELFF
TRBV5-6	CASSFQNYGYTF
TRBV18	CASSPLGQQTQYF
TRBV19	CASSPNRVTIYGYTF
TRBV11-3	CASSLRPKNIQYF
TRBV7-8	CASTSISDLGQFF
TRBV28	CASTLPQGVTGELFF
TRBV7-9	CASSLTGPEEPQHF
TRBV3-1/TRBV3-2	CASSQDPGSTGELFF
TRBV10-3	CAIKDREDQPQHF
TRBV5-1	CASRMGAGGRSYEQYF
TRBV3-1/TRBV3-2	CASSEQGADTEAFF
TRBV18	CASSPGQGGQPQHF
TRBV7-3	CASSPGQGKNIQYF
TRBV7-3	CASSSAGGFTGELFF
TRBV19	CASSVGLAGSETQYF
TRBV7-8	CASSLGSNSNQPQHF
TRBV7-3	CASSSSGTRNTGELFF
TRBV6-5	CACRQGAYEQYF
TRBV2	CASSYRAHEQYF
TRBV11-3	CASSPGQLSSYNEQFF
TRBV18	CASSDGQGDNQPQHF
TRBV4-1	CASSQSVPLATEAFF
TRBV19	CASSRRSDGGNQPQHF
TRBV5-1	CASSSGGTSGTDTQYF
TRBV29-1	CSVLEGYTF
TRBV19	CASSIRLAGNYEQYF
TRBV18	CASESGTRTGELFF
TRBV12-3/TRBV12-4	CASSQDRRQPQHF
TRBV9	CASSAWLDTTNTGELFF
TRBV7-9	CASSRIGELFF
TRBV3-1/TRBV3-2	CASSQEPGVGTEAFF
TRBV7-2	CASSQTGTGVYNEQFF
TRBV7-2	CASSLRQARNNSPLHF
TRBV4-1	CASSQDLRVSSYNEQFF
TRBV9	CASSVGDRGKETQYF
TRBV27	CASTSITGGKQFF
TRBV29-1	CSVGSVRGIGKNIQYF
TRBV28	CASSPGLAFSEQFF
TRBV7-9	CASSPQGAHGYTF
TRBV4-2	CASSQERGLGYTF
TRBV25-1	CASSSNTGDSYNEQFF
TRBV5-1	CASSFTPGQRLNGYTF
TRBV18	CASSPAGTGVSYGYTF
TRBV5-6	CASSLVPKRTGGIWRPLHF